Listed here are 3 T cell receptor beta chains from one sample, sequenced in a study of blood T cell repertoires in COVID-19. The data were produced by immunoSEQ multiplex PCR, yet TCRdb's version contains in-frame clones alone and is incomplete. The sample carries tens of thousands of clones, 91% recorded once. The sequencing sample was made of peripheral blood. The origin of the receptors is a woman aged 50 to 60 in a cohort sampled during active COVID-19.

This clone was detected once. The rearrangement joins TRBV29-1 to TRBJ2-3; 7 bases are a match to TRBD2. The CDR3 runs to 13 residues. Trimming took 8 bases from V and 0 from J; bases not matched to a gene: 5. Germline V gene data show CDR1 as SQVTM and CDR2 as ANQGSEA. Here the CDR3 reads CSLAATSTDTQYF. Here the CDR3 DNA reads TGCAGCCTAGCGGCAACTAGCACAGATACGCAGTATTTT.

The chain employs TRBV30 and TRBJ2-5, with D possibly TRBD2 on 6 matching bases. The V gene lost 0 bases and the J gene lost 6 bases, with 11 bases spanning the gap. The CDR3 length is 13 residues. CDR1 is GTSNPN and CDR2 is SVGIG in the germline V gene (reference sequence). The CDR3 reads CAWSVPGGQTQYF. The CDR3 DNA sequence: TGTGCCTGGAGTGTACCCGGGGGTCAGACCCAGTACTTC.

This sequence joins TRBV29-1 and TRBJ1-2; no firm D call. CDR3 length: 12 amino acids. V was pared by 4 bases and J by 2 bases, with 8 bases between. Germline V gene lookup returns CDR1 SQVTM and CDR2 ANQGSEA. The CDR3 sequence is CSVGKENYGYTF. CDR3 in DNA: TGCAGCGTTGGCAAGGAGAACTATGGCTACACCTTC.